These 9 T cell receptor beta chains came from one sample sequenced in a study of CD8+CD57+ T cells in acquired aplastic anemia. Their antigens remain unidentified. Broader study findings: CD8+CD57+ cells from patients were less diverse than total CD4+ and CD8+ pools.

Profiling that covered TCR beta VDJ and CDR3 relied on genomic DNA as its template. TCRdb re-derived calls from the reads in MiXCR, one entry per CDR3 protein. This sample has roughly 20,000 distinct CDR3 sequences; approximately 37% occur once, and the top ten carry around 87%. Patients picked for sequencing had shown CD8+CD57+ cell expansion detected by flow cytometry. Sequenced: CD8+CD57+ T cells sorted from PBMCs. Subset indicated: bead-enriched CD8+CD57+ effector memory T cells from SAA patients. Receptors originate from a human donor with aplastic anemia.

This clonotype was seen repeatedly, ten times or more. The V call is TRBV20-1, the J call TRBJ2-3; D ambiguous. Germline V gene sequence: CDR1 DFQATT, CDR2 SNEGSKA (reference sequence). The CDR3 runs to 14 residues. The ends were cut back, 3 bases at V and 0 bases at J, with 10 bases in the middle. Written as DNA, the CDR3 is TGCAGTGCTAGGCTAGATGAGAGCACAGATACGCAGTATTTT. Protein sequence: CSARLDESTDTQYF.

At least ten counts were recorded for this clonotype. The V and J genes are TRBV10-3 and TRBJ2-3, with TRBD2 identical over 7 bases. Germline-derived CDR1 and CDR2 are ENHRY and SYGVKD. With 6 bases clipped from V and 3 bases from J, the junction kept 6 bases outside the gene matches. There are 14 residues in the CDR3. The CDR3, as DNA: TGTGCCATCAGGCAGGCTAGCGGAACAGATACGCAGTATTTT. It translates to CAIRQASGTDTQYF.

This clonotype was seen more than once but under ten times. This chain uses TRBV5-6 with TRBJ2-1; D possibly corresponds to TRBD1 (5 bases). The V end lost 0 bases, the J end lost 5 bases, and 9 bases lay between the germline ends. The CDR3 runs to 14 residues. Germline CDR1 SGHDT, CDR2 YYEEEE. The CDR3 sequence: CASSLEQVNNEQFF. CDR3 bases: TGTGCCAGCAGCTTGGAACAGGTCAACAATGAGCAGTTCTTC. The full variable domain, rest sourced from reference TRBV5-6 and TRBJ2-1, is DAGVTQSPTHLIKTRGQQVTLRCSPKSGHDTVSWYQQALGQGPQFIFQYYEEEERQRGNFPDRFSGHQFPNYSSELNVNALLLGDSALYLCASSLEQVNNEQFFGPGTRLTVL.

V is TRBV11-3 and J is TRBJ2-7; the D call may be TRBD1 or TRBD2 (6 bases each). The CDR3 sequence is 14 residues long. V was clipped by 0 bases and J by 6 bases, with 12 bases between them. CDR1 is SGHNT, CDR2 YENEEA, per germline. In DNA form, the CDR3 reads TGTGCCAGCAGCTTAGATCGGAGGGGGGTCGAGCAGTACTTC. Translated: CASSLDRRGVEQYF.

The CDR3 coding sequence is TGTGCCAGCAGTATTAGCGGGATAGGCTCCTACGAGCAGTACTTC. Translating gives CASSISGIGSYEQYF. The chain links TRBV2 to TRBJ2-7; TRBD2 matches at 8 bases. The V gene's germline CDR1 is SNHLY and CDR2 FYNNEI. Trimming cost V 5 bases and J 0 bases; bases outside gene matches: 6. The CDR3 loop spans 15 amino acids. The entire variable domain, with the rest obtained from reference TRBV2 and TRBJ2-7, is as follows: EPEVTQTPSHQVTQMGQEVILRCVPISNHLYFYWYRQILGQKVEFLVSFYNNEISEKSEIFDDQFSVERPDGSNFTLKIRSTKLEDSAMYFCASSISGIGSYEQYFGPGTRLTVT.

The chain combines TRBV15 with TRBJ2-1; 10 nucleotides agree with TRBD1. CDR3 length equals 17 residues. Trimming took 5 bases from V and 7 from J; bases not matched to a gene: 14. The germline CDR1 and CDR2 sequences are LNHNV and YYDKDF (reference sequence). Written as DNA, the CDR3 is TGTGCCACCAGCGGGCACAGGTCGGGACAGGGGTTGAATGAGCAGTTCTTC. Its protein is CATSGHRSGQGLNEQFF.

Only one count was recorded for this clonotype. This sequence joins TRBV5-1 and TRBJ1-6; 7 nucleotides align to TRBD1. The ends lost 4 bases at V and 5 bases at J; junction bases unmatched: 6. Looked up from germline, CDR1 is SGHRS and CDR2 is YFSETQ. This CDR3 region has 15 residues. The CDR3: CASSTLGQDNSPLHF. The CDR3 DNA reads as TGCGCCAGCAGCACATTAGGACAGGATAATTCACCCCTCCACTTT.

The chain combines TRBV4-2 with TRBJ2-7; possible D gene TRBD1, 5 bases. This CDR3 region has 15 residues. Germline CDR1 and CDR2: LGHNA and YNFKEQ. V lost 3 bases and J lost 3, with 15 bases in between. The CDR3 loop is CASSQYWTTFYEQYF. The CDR3, as DNA: TGTGCCAGCAGCCAGTACTGGACAACCTTCTACGAGCAGTACTTC.

A note on this clonotype: A read error may produce the germline difference seen at one junction end. This rearrangement joins TRBV6-5 to TRBJ1-1; tentatively, D is TRBD1 (5 bases). Germline V lookup: CDR1 MNHEY, CDR2 SVGAGI. The CDR3 loop spans 14 amino acids. CDR3 in DNA: TGTGCCAGCAGTTACACTACAGGCTTCCCTGAGGCTTTCTTT. It codes for CASSYTTGFPEAFF.